The sequence of this T cell receptor (beta chain) was determined in a study of technical replicates of blood from a few donors (dated by TCRdb to 2016 to 2017). Libraries were constructed by the immunoSEQ multiplex PCR assay. The table comes from immuneACCESS by way of TCRdb, which keeps in-frame sequences with V and J called. Part of the clones is missing from these tables; in studies checked, under half for an unresolved V gene and the rest for unknown reasons. The sample yields tens of thousands of clones; nearly 98% were counted once. Almost 0.3% of the sample belongs to the ten largest clones. Cut back by 2 bases and 0 bases, the V and J ends lie 12 bases apart. Reading from cysteine to phenylalanine, the CDR3 counts 16 amino acids. The read is trimmed to its CDR3 DNA, 48 bases read in frame from base 1. The germline V gene yields MGHRA for CDR1 and YSYEKL for CDR2. As regards this clone: Its antigen is unknown. No clone much larger than this one lies a single base away; base qualities are absent.

Material for sequencing was T cells isolated from PBMCs. This clonotype originated in a human donor in good health. The chain joins TRBV4-1 to TRBJ2-3, with no confidently assigned D gene. CDR3 reads: CASSQLHSTSTDTQYF. The base sequence is TGCGCCAGCAGCCAACTGCACAGCACTAGCACAGATACGCAGTATTTT.